This T cell receptor beta chain was observed in a study of T-cell reconstitution after alpha-beta-depleted transplantation in children. On this clonotype: A read error may produce the germline difference seen at one junction end.

This CDR3 region has 15 residues. Germline V gene lookup returns CDR1 DFQATT and CDR2 SNEGSKA (reference sequence). During its preparation, the TCRbeta library received unique molecular identifiers. TCRdb analysed the PCR reads with MiXCR anew, one entry per CDR3 protein. The table has about 870,000 distinct CDR3 sequences, 15% to 20% seen once. The sequence derives from a male patient under 18 who had a stem cell transplant for acute lymphoblastic leukemia, so the T cells may come from the graft donor. The chain joins TRBV20-1 to TRBJ2-1; weak D call: TRBD1 (6 bases). The sample here was PBMCs, mostly from graft donor cells, taken 360 days after TCRalphabeta/CD19-depleted stem cell transplant. The CDR3 nucleotides are TGCAGTGCCAGAGGTTACAGGGAAGGAGGCGATGAGCAGTTCTTC. Amino acids: CSARGYREGGDEQFF.